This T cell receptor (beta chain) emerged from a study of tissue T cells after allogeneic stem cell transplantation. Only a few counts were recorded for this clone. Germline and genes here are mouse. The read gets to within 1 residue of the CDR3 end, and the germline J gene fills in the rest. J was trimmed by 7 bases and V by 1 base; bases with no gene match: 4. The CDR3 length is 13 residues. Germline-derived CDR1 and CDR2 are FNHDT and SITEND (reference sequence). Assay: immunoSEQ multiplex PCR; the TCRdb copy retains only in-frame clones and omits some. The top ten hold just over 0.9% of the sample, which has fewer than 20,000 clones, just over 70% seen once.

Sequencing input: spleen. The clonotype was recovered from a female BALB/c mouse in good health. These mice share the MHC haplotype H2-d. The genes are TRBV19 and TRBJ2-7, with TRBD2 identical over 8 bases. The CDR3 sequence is CASSIYWGREQYF. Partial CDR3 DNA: TGTGCCAGCAGTATATACTGGGGGAGAGAACAGTAC.